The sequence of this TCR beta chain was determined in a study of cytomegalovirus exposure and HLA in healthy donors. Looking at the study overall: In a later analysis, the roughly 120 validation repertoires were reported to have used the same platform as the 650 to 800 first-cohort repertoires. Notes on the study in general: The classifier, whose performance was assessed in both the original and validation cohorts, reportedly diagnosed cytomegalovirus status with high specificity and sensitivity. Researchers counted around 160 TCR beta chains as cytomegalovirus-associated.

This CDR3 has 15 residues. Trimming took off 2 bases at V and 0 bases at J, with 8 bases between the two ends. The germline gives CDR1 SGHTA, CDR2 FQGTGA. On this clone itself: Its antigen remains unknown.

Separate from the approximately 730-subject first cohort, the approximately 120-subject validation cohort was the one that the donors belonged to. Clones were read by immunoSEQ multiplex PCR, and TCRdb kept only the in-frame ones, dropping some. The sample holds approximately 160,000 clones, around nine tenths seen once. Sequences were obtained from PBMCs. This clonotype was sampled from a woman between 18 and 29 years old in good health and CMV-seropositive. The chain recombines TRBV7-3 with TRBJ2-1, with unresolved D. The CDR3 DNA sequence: TGTGCCAGCAGCTTAGACATCACCTCCTACAATGAGCAGTTCTTC. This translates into CASSLDITSYNEQFF. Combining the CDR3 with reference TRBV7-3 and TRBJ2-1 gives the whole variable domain GAGVSQTPSNKVTEKGKYVELRCDPISGHTALYWYRQSLGQGPEFLIYFQGTGAADDSGLPNDRFFAVRPEGSVSTLKIQRTERGDSAVYLCASSLDITSYNEQFFGPGTRLTVL.